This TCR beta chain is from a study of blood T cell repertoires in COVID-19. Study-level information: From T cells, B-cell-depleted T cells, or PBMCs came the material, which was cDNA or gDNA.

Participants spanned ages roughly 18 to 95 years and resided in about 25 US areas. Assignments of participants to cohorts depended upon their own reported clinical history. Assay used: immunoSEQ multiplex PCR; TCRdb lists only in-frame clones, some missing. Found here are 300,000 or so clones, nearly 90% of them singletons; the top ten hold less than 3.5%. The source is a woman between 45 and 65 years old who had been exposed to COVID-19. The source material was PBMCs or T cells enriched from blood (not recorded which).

CDR3 bases: TGTGCCAGCAGCTTGGGACAGGGCGGGTTCTATGGCTACACCTTC. Translating gives CASSLGQGGFYGYTF. The chain joins TRBV5-4 to TRBJ1-2; 7 bases agree with TRBD1. V shed 0 bases and J 4 bases; nucleotides not matched to a gene: 6. This CDR3 comprises 15 residues. Germline CDR1 and CDR2: SGHNT and YYREEE (reference sequence).